This T cell receptor (beta chain) was found in a study of beta chain features in type 1 diabetes. The study's findings and limits: Insertions at VDJ junctions were less frequent in type 1 diabetes patients. These patients also deleted more nucleotides at the same junctions. The naive, central memory and Treg TCRB repertoires showed an apparent similarity that was greater among patients than among healthy donors.

This clone was counted between two and nine times. The antigen is unknown. Trimming removed 2 bases from V and 6 bases from J; junction bases left unmatched: 10. This CDR3 spans 16 amino acids. Every isolated RNA sample was fully reverse transcribed, so sequencing captured expressed TCRB transcripts. The repertoire was sequenced with immunoSEQ multiplex PCR; TCRdb's copy has only in-frame clones and lacks some. This sample has some 160,000 clones, with 7% to 10% found just once. Sequencing was carried out using central memory CD4+ T cells from blood. V gene TRBV23-1 combines with J gene TRBJ2-1, with 7 bases fitting TRBD1. TRBV23-1 is assigned to the ORF class and has an uncertain function. This TCR derives from a young woman in good health. The CDR3 DNA reads TGCGCCAGCAGTCAAATAGTTGGGACAGAGGGCAATGAGCAGTTCTTC. Translating gives CASSQIVGTEGNEQFF.